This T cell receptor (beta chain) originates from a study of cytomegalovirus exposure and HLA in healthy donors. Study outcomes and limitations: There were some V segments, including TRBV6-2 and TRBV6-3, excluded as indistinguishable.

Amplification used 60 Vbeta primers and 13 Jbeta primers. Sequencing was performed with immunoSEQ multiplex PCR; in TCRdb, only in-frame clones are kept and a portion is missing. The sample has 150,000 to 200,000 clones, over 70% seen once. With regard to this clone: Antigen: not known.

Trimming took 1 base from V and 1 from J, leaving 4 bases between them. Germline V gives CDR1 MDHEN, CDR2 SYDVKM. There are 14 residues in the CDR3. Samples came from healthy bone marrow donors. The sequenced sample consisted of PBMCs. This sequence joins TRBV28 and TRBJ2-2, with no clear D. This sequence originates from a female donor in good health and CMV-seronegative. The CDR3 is CASSLYGNTGELFF. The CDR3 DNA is TGTGCCAGCAGTTTATACGGGAACACCGGGGAGCTGTTTTTT.